The clone carrying this T cell receptor (beta chain) was seen only a few times. The antigen is undetermined. This CDR3 comprises 15 residues. Looked up from germline, CDR1 is ENHRY and CDR2 is SYGVKD. J lost 2 bases, V lost 6 bases, and 4 bases had no gene match. The source of the sample is a study of T-cell memory formation after mild COVID-19. Study as a whole: TCR clustering was largely donor specific.

Regarding the study as a whole: Pre-infection memory harbored some responding clones, suggesting cross-reactive memory joined. CM and EM subsets held most contracting CD4+ clones; EMRA held CD8+ ones.

Using constant-segment primers, 5'RACE produced TCR alpha and TCR beta cDNA libraries carrying sample barcodes and UMIs. TCRdb itself ran the 5' RACE reads through MiXCR, one entry per CDR3 protein. Of hundreds of thousands of distinct CDR3 sequences listed, about 20% are singletons. The material sequenced was PBMCs or a T cell subset sorted from them (not recorded which). The sequence came from an adult woman who had mild COVID-19 (a few samples of this study predate the infection). Cell type and time point are not known. J is TRBJ2-3 and V is TRBV10-3, with 11 bases fitting TRBD1. CDR3: CAIRRTGGNTDTQYF. The CDR3 nucleotides are TGTGCCATCAGAAGGACAGGGGGCAACACAGATACGCAGTATTTT.